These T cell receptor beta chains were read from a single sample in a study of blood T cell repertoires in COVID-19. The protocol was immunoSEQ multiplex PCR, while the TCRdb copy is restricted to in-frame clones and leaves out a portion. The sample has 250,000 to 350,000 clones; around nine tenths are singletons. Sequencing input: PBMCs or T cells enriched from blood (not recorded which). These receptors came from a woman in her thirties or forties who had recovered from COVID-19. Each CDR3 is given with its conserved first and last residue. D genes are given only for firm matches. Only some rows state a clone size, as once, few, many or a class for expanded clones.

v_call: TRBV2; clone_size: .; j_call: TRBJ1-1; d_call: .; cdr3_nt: TGTGCCAGCAGTCCCGTGGATAGACATATGAACACTGAAGCTTTCTTT; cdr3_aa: CASSPVDRHMNTEAFF
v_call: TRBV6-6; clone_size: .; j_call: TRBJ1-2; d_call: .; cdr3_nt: TGTGCCAGTGGGGGGAGCTATGGCTACACCTTC; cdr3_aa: CASGGSYGYTF
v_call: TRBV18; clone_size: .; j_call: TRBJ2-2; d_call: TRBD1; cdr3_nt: TGTGCCAGCTCAACGGGCAGGACAGGGCGATCGAACACCGGGGAGCTGTTTTTT; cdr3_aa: CASSTGRTGRSNTGELFF
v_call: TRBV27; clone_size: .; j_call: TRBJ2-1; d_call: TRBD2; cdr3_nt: TGTGCCAGCAGTTTACGACTAGCGGGAAACAACCGGGGCTACAATGAGCAGTTCTTC; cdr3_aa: CASSLRLAGNNRGYNEQFF
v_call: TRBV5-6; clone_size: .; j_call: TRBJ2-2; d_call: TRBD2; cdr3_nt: TGTGCCAGCAGACTGCTAGCGGGGGCCGGGGCCGGGGAGCTGTTTTTT; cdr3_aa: CASRLLAGAGAGELFF
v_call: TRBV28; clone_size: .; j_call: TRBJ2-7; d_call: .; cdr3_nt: TGTGCCAGCGGGACACGACCTTACGAGCAGTACTTC; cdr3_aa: CASGTRPYEQYF
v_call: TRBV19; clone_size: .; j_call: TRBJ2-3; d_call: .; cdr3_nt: TGTGCCAGTAGTATGTCGGGGGTTACGCAGTATTTT; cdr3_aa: CASSMSGVTQYF
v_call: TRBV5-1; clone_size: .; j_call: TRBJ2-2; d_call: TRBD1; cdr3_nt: TGCGCCAGCAGCCCCCCTGGGACAGGTAACACCGGGGAGCTGTTTTTT; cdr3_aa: CASSPPGTGNTGELFF
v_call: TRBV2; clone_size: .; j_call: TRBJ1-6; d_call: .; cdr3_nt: TGTGCCAGCAGCGAAGGGGGGCTACATAATTCACCCCTCCACTTT; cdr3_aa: CASSEGGLHNSPLHF
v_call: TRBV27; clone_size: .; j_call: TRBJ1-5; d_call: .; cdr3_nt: TGTGCCAGCAGTTTATCTCCGACAGGTCCCGACCAGCCCCAGCATTTT; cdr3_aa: CASSLSPTGPDQPQHF
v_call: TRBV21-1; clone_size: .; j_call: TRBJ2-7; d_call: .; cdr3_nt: TGTGCCAGCAGCAATACAATAAAGACTGGACCGGGACTAGCTCTCTACGAGCAGTACTTC; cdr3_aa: CASSNTIKTGPGLALYEQYF
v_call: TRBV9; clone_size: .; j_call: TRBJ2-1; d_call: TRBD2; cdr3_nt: TGTGCCAGCAGCGTAGAAGCCCTAGCGGGAGTCCGGGAGCAGTTCTTC; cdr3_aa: CASSVEALAGVREQFF
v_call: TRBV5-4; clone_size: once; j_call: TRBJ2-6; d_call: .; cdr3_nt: TGTGCCAGCAGCTTTTACTCTGGGGCCAACGTCCTGACTTTC; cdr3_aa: CASSFYSGANVLTF
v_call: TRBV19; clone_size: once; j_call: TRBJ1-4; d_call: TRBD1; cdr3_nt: TGTGCCAGTAGTATGACCAGGGGGCTTACCCATGAAAAACTGTTTTTT; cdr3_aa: CASSMTRGLTHEKLFF
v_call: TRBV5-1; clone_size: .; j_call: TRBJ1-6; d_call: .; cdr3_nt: TGCGCCAGCAGCTCGGAGGTTAATAATTCACCCCTCCACTTT; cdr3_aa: CASSSEVNNSPLHF
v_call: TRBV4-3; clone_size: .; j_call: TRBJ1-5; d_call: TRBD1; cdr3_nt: TGCGCCAGCAGCCAAGATTGGGAGACAGGGGTCCAACCCCAGCATTTT; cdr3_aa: CASSQDWETGVQPQHF
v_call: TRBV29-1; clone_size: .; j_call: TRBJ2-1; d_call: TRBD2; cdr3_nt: TGCAGCGTTGAAGGCGGGAGGGCCCATGAGCAGTTCTTC; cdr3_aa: CSVEGGRAHEQFF
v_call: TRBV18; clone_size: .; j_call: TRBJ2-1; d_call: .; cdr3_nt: TGTGCCAGCTCTCGGGGCTCCTACAATGAGCAGTTCTTC; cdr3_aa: CASSRGSYNEQFF
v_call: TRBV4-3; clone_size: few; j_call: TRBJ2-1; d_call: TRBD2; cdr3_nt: TGCGCCAGCAGCCAAGATCTGGGGAGGGGCTCCTACAATGAGCAGTTCTTC; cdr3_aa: CASSQDLGRGSYNEQFF
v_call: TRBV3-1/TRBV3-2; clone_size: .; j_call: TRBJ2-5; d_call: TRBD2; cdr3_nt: TGTGCCAGCAGCCGAATGCGGGAGAGGGAAGAGACCCAGTACTTC; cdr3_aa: CASSRMREREETQYF
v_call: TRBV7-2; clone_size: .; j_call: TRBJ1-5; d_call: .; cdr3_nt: TGTGCCAGCAGCTTAGATCCGAATCAGCCCCAGCATTTT; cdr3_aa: CASSLDPNQPQHF
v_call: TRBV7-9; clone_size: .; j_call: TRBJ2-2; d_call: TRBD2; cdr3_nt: TGTGCCAGCAGCCAGCGGGAGGCGAATACCGGGGAGCTGTTTTTT; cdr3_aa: CASSQREANTGELFF
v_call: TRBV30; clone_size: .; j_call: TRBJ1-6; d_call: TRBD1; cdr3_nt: TGTGCCGTGGAGGGGGCATCCTATAATTCACCCCTCCACTTT; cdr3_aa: CAVEGASYNSPLHF
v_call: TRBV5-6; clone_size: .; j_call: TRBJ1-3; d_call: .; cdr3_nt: TGTGCCAGCAGTTTGGGTCGGGGCTCTGGAAACACCATATATTTT; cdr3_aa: CASSLGRGSGNTIYF
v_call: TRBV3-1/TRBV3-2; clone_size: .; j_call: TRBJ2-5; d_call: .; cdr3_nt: TGTGCCAGCAGCCATCCTACAGGGGCGGGGAAGACCCAGTACTTC; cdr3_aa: CASSHPTGAGKTQYF
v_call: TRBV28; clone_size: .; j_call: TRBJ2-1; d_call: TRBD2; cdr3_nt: TGTGCCAGCAGTTTTAGCGGGAGGGACGACAATGAGCAGTTCTTC; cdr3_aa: CASSFSGRDDNEQFF
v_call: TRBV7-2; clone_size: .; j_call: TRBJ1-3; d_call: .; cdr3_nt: TGTGCCAGCAGCTTAGGGGGCAGATTCTCTGGAAACACCATATATTTT; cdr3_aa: CASSLGGRFSGNTIYF
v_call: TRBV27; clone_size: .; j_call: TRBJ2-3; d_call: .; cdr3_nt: TGTGCCAGCAGTTGGTCCCCGCGGGCAGATACGCAGTATTTT; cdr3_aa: CASSWSPRADTQYF
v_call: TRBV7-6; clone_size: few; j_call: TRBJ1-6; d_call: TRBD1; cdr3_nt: TGTGCCAGCAGCTTAAGGGACAGGGCAAATTCACCCCTCCACTTT; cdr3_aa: CASSLRDRANSPLHF
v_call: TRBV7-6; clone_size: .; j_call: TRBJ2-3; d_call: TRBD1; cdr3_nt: TGTGCCAGCAGCTCCCCTAGCCCCGGGACAGGATACACAGATACGCAGTATTTT; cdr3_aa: CASSSPSPGTGYTDTQYF
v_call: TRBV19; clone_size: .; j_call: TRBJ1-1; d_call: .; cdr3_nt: TGTGCCAGTAGTATAGCCAGGGTGAACACTGAAGCTTTCTTT; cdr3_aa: CASSIARVNTEAFF